This is a list of T cell receptor beta chains from one sample in a study of blood T cells in healthy people across ages. TCRdb re-analysed the 5' RACE reads in MiXCR, keeping a single row per CDR3 protein. This sample has roughly 700,000 distinct CDR3 sequences; 49% occur once, and the top ten carry approximately 32%. The sample taken for sequencing was blood. The receptors come from a woman aged 60-70 years in good health. Each CDR3 is given with its conserved first and last residue. Fields, in order: V gene, J gene, clone size, D gene, CDR3 DNA, CDR3 protein. The D gene is left open where the match is weak. Expanded clones get a size class; other rows say once, few or many, or leave the size out.

v_gene: TRBV20-1
j_gene: TRBJ1-1
abundance: NA
d_gene: TRBD1
CDR3nt: TGCAGTGCTCCACACAGGGGGGGCACTGAAGCTTTCTTT
CDR3aa: CSAPHRGGTEAFF

v_gene: TRBV6-5
j_gene: TRBJ1-3
abundance: NA
d_gene: NA
CDR3nt: TGTGCCAGCAGTCTATCCCTCTACGCTGTGGGAAACACCATATATTTT
CDR3aa: CASSLSLYAVGNTIYF

v_gene: TRBV5-6
j_gene: TRBJ2-1
abundance: NA
d_gene: TRBD1
CDR3nt: TGTGCCAACAGCTTGCAAGTACGGGACAGGTCGTACAATGAGCAGTTCTTC
CDR3aa: CANSLQVRDRSYNEQFF

v_gene: TRBV6-6
j_gene: TRBJ2-7
abundance: NA
d_gene: TRBD1
CDR3nt: TGTACCAGCAGCAACCGGGACAGTTCTTACGAGCAGTACTTC
CDR3aa: CTSSNRDSSYEQYF

v_gene: TRBV15
j_gene: TRBJ2-1
abundance: NA
d_gene: NA
CDR3nt: TGTGCCACCAGCCCTATTGGGTACAATGAGCAGTTCTTC
CDR3aa: CATSPIGYNEQFF

v_gene: TRBV6-2/TRBV6-3
j_gene: TRBJ2-7
abundance: NA
d_gene: NA
CDR3nt: TGTGCCAGCAGACCCCTAGGGAACTACGAGCAGTACTTC
CDR3aa: CASRPLGNYEQYF

v_gene: TRBV29-1
j_gene: TRBJ1-1
abundance: many
d_gene: TRBD1
CDR3nt: TGCAGCGTTGATCAGGGGGCACCATTTGAAGCTTTCTTT
CDR3aa: CSVDQGAPFEAFF

v_gene: TRBV7-2
j_gene: TRBJ2-7
abundance: few
d_gene: NA
CDR3nt: TGTGCCAGCACAGACCTCTACGAGCAGTACTTC
CDR3aa: CASTDLYEQYF

v_gene: TRBV4-1
j_gene: TRBJ2-3
abundance: NA
d_gene: TRBD2
CDR3nt: TGCGCCAGCAGCCAAGATCCTCTAGCGGGAGCAGATACGCGGTATTTT
CDR3aa: CASSQDPLAGADTRYF

v_gene: TRBV27
j_gene: TRBJ2-7
abundance: few
d_gene: NA
CDR3nt: TGTGCCAGCAAGGGGACACCGACCTACGAGCAGTACTTC
CDR3aa: CASKGTPTYEQYF

v_gene: TRBV6-2/TRBV6-3
j_gene: TRBJ2-2
abundance: NA
d_gene: TRBD2
CDR3nt: TGTGCCAGCACCGACCCTAGCGGGTGGAACACCGGGGAGCTGTTTTTT
CDR3aa: CASTDPSGWNTGELFF

v_gene: TRBV7-2
j_gene: TRBJ2-3
abundance: many
d_gene: NA
CDR3nt: TGTGCCAGCAGCTTACAAGGTTTCAGCACAGATACGCAGTATTTT
CDR3aa: CASSLQGFSTDTQYF

v_gene: TRBV7-2
j_gene: TRBJ1-2
abundance: NA
d_gene: TRBD1
CDR3nt: TGTGCCAGCAGCTCAGGGACAGTCCTATCGGGCTACACCTTC
CDR3aa: CASSSGTVLSGYTF

v_gene: TRBV28
j_gene: TRBJ2-1
abundance: NA
d_gene: TRBD2
CDR3nt: TGTGCCAGCAGCTCACCCCATAGCGGGAGGAGGCACAATGAGCAGTTCTTC
CDR3aa: CASSSPHSGRRHNEQFF

v_gene: TRBV5-1
j_gene: TRBJ2-7
abundance: NA
d_gene: NA
CDR3nt: TGCACCAGCAGCTTAACAGGGGGGGCAGGCTACGAGCAGTACTTC
CDR3aa: CTSSLTGGAGYEQYF

v_gene: TRBV5-1
j_gene: TRBJ2-4
abundance: NA
d_gene: TRBD2
CDR3nt: TGCGCCAGCAGCCCTGGACTAGCGACGGCCAAAAACATTCAGTACTTC
CDR3aa: CASSPGLATAKNIQYF

v_gene: TRBV28
j_gene: TRBJ2-1
abundance: few
d_gene: TRBD2
CDR3nt: TGTGCCAGCAGTACAGTACCGGGACTAGCGAGCCTCAATGAGCAGTTCTTC
CDR3aa: CASSTVPGLASLNEQFF

v_gene: TRBV4-3
j_gene: TRBJ1-2
abundance: NA
d_gene: TRBD1
CDR3nt: TGCGCCAGCAGCCCGAGGACAGGGGCCCACTATGGCTACACCTTC
CDR3aa: CASSPRTGAHYGYTF

v_gene: TRBV28
j_gene: TRBJ2-3
abundance: NA
d_gene: TRBD1
CDR3nt: TGTGCCAGCAGTTCTCGGACAGGAGACGCGGATACGCAGTATTTT
CDR3aa: CASSSRTGDADTQYF

v_gene: TRBV9
j_gene: TRBJ2-7
abundance: NA
d_gene: NA
CDR3nt: TGTGCCAGCAGCCCAGAGACTAGGCGCGAGCAGTACTTC
CDR3aa: CASSPETRREQYF

v_gene: TRBV7-9
j_gene: TRBJ2-1
abundance: NA
d_gene: TRBD2
CDR3nt: TGTGCCAGCAGCTTAGGGTCGGGACTAGTTAACAATGAGCAGTTCTTC
CDR3aa: CASSLGSGLVNNEQFF

v_gene: TRBV6-6
j_gene: TRBJ1-1
abundance: NA
d_gene: NA
CDR3nt: TGTACCAGCAGGACCAGGGAGCAGGACACTGAAGCTTTCTTT
CDR3aa: CTSRTREQDTEAFF

v_gene: TRBV2
j_gene: TRBJ2-2
abundance: NA
d_gene: TRBD1
CDR3nt: TGTGCCTGCACGTTGACAGGGGGCTGGACCGGGGAGCTGTTTTTT
CDR3aa: CACTLTGGWTGELFF

v_gene: TRBV2
j_gene: TRBJ1-5
abundance: few
d_gene: TRBD1
CDR3nt: TGTGCCAGCAGCCGATCGGACAGGGATCAGCCCCAGCATTTT
CDR3aa: CASSRSDRDQPQHF

v_gene: TRBV21-1
j_gene: TRBJ1-1
abundance: NA
d_gene: NA
CDR3nt: TGTGCCAGCAGCGAAGGCCCCCGGGGACGGGGGAACACTGAAGCTTTCTTT
CDR3aa: CASSEGPRGRGNTEAFF

v_gene: TRBV7-3
j_gene: TRBJ2-1
abundance: NA
d_gene: TRBD2
CDR3nt: TGTGCCAGCAGCCCGGGACTAGCGGGCAATGAGCAGTTCTTC
CDR3aa: CASSPGLAGNEQFF

v_gene: TRBV10-3
j_gene: TRBJ2-5
abundance: few
d_gene: NA
CDR3nt: TGTGCCATCAGTGAGTCTTACCTCCAAGAGACCCAGTACTTC
CDR3aa: CAISESYLQETQYF

v_gene: TRBV5-5
j_gene: TRBJ2-7
abundance: few
d_gene: NA
CDR3nt: TGTGCCAGCAGCTTGTCCCCGGAGACCAGGTACGAGCAGTACTTC
CDR3aa: CASSLSPETRYEQYF

v_gene: TRBV7-9
j_gene: TRBJ2-7
abundance: once
d_gene: TRBD1
CDR3nt: TGTGCCAGCACCCGGGACAGGGGACGTAACGAGCAGTACTTC
CDR3aa: CASTRDRGRNEQYF

v_gene: TRBV20-1
j_gene: TRBJ2-7
abundance: NA
d_gene: TRBD2
CDR3nt: TGCAGTGACCAACTAGCGGGAGTCTTTAACGAGCAGTACTTC
CDR3aa: CSDQLAGVFNEQYF

v_gene: TRBV20-1
j_gene: TRBJ1-5
abundance: few
d_gene: NA
CDR3nt: TGCAGTGCTAAGACTGTCGATCAGCCCCAGCATTTT
CDR3aa: CSAKTVDQPQHF